A selection of T cell receptor beta chains follows, all from one sample in a study of identical twins. Each CDR3 protein gets one entry after TCRdb re-called the 5' RACE reads with MiXCR. The table shows roughly 290,000 distinct CDR3 sequences, with roughly 8.6% occurring only once. The same data also went into a second study, on yellow fever vaccine responses in identical twins.

The specimen sequenced was memory (CD45RO+) T cells sorted from blood. These receptors were taken from a woman under 30 in good health. Each CDR3 is given with its conserved first and last residue. The order of the fields is D gene, clone size, J gene, V gene, CDR3 protein, CDR3 DNA. The D gene is left open where the match is weak. Clone size is shown for a subset of rows, as once, few, many or a class of expanded clone.

D: -
size: few
J: TRBJ2-5
V: TRBV19
CDR3: CASRRTDQETQYF
DNA: TGTGCCAGTCGCCGGACGGACCAAGAGACCCAGTACTTC

D: TRBD2
size: few
J: TRBJ2-3
V: TRBV28
CDR3: CASSSRTRDSTDTQYF
DNA: TGTGCCAGCAGTTCGCGGACTAGAGACAGCACAGATACGCAGTATTTT

D: -
size: many
J: TRBJ2-5
V: TRBV7-3
CDR3: CASSLGQRETQYF
DNA: TGTGCCAGCAGCTTAGGACAGCGGGAGACCCAGTACTTC

D: -
size: -
J: TRBJ2-2
V: TRBV28
CDR3: CASSLYVLNTGELFF
DNA: TGTGCCAGCAGTTTATACGTCCTGAACACCGGGGAGCTGTTTTTT

D: -
size: -
J: TRBJ1-1
V: TRBV6-6
CDR3: CASSRQVETEAFF
DNA: TGTGCCAGCAGTCGACAAGTAGAAACTGAAGCTTTCTTT

D: -
size: few
J: TRBJ2-3
V: TRBV5-1
CDR3: CASMTSASTDTQYF
DNA: TGCGCCAGCATGACCTCCGCTAGCACAGATACGCAGTATTTT

D: TRBD1
size: -
J: TRBJ1-5
V: TRBV6-4
CDR3: CTSSLALGRTGGSDQPQHF
DNA: TGTACCAGCAGTTTGGCGTTGGGGCGGACAGGGGGTTCGGATCAGCCCCAGCATTTT

D: TRBD2
size: -
J: TRBJ2-5
V: TRBV11-2
CDR3: CASSSQRGETQYF
DNA: TGTGCCAGCAGCTCCCAGCGGGGGGAGACCCAGTACTTC

D: -
size: many
J: TRBJ1-6
V: TRBV3-1
CDR3: CASRDGGRNSPLHF
DNA: TGTGCCAGCAGGGACGGGGGGCGAAATTCACCCCTCCACTTT

D: -
size: many
J: TRBJ2-2
V: TRBV3-1
CDR3: CASSQDRSGTGELFF
DNA: TGTGCCAGCAGCCAAGATCGGTCTGGCACCGGGGAGCTGTTTTTT

D: -
size: many
J: TRBJ2-7
V: TRBV2
CDR3: CASSPRAAFVTYEQYF
DNA: TGTGCCAGCAGTCCCCGGGCAGCTTTTGTCACCTACGAGCAGTACTTC

D: -
size: few
J: TRBJ2-1
V: TRBV6-5
CDR3: CASSSPYLSQQFF
DNA: TGTGCCAGCAGTTCACCGTACCTTTCTCAGCAGTTCTTC

D: -
size: few
J: TRBJ1-2
V: TRBV5-1
CDR3: CASSLGGRVDGYTF
DNA: TGCGCCAGCAGCCTTGGCGGCAGGGTGGATGGCTACACCTTC

D: TRBD1
size: -
J: TRBJ1-4
V: TRBV3-1
CDR3: CASSQGTGSEKLFF
DNA: TGTGCCAGCAGCCAAGGGACAGGGAGTGAAAAACTGTTTTTT

D: TRBD1
size: few
J: TRBJ2-7
V: TRBV7-8
CDR3: CASSVQGAGEQYF
DNA: TGTGCCAGCAGCGTACAGGGGGCGGGCGAGCAGTACTTC

D: -
size: few
J: TRBJ2-7
V: TRBV28
CDR3: CASSSGARAPSEQYF
DNA: TGTGCCAGCAGTTCTGGGGCCAGGGCCCCGAGTGAGCAGTACTTC

D: -
size: many
J: TRBJ2-1
V: TRBV12-3/TRBV12-4
CDR3: CASSNLGKSYNEQFF
DNA: TGTGCCAGCAGTAACCTAGGTAAATCCTACAATGAGCAGTTCTTC

D: TRBD2
size: few
J: TRBJ2-3
V: TRBV7-2
CDR3: CASSSSGGRSTDTQYF
DNA: TGTGCCAGCAGCTCTAGCGGGGGCCGAAGCACAGATACGCAGTATTTT

D: -
size: many
J: TRBJ1-5
V: TRBV28
CDR3: CASSLPGLNQPQHF
DNA: TGTGCCAGCAGTCTCCCGGGCCTCAATCAGCCCCAGCATTTT

D: -
size: many
J: TRBJ2-3
V: TRBV12-3/TRBV12-4
CDR3: CASSLGGFATDTQYF
DNA: TGTGCCAGCAGTTTAGGAGGGTTTGCCACAGATACGCAGTATTTT

D: -
size: many
J: TRBJ2-1
V: TRBV6-5
CDR3: CASSYQLVGAYNEQFF
DNA: TGTGCCAGCAGTTATCAGTTAGTAGGAGCATACAATGAGCAGTTCTTC

D: TRBD1
size: many
J: TRBJ2-7
V: TRBV10-3
CDR3: CAISESGQGRYEQYF
DNA: TGTGCCATCAGTGAGTCAGGACAGGGCCGGTACGAGCAGTACTTC

D: -
size: few
J: TRBJ2-6
V: TRBV28
CDR3: CASRPQKSSGANVLTF
DNA: TGTGCCAGCAGACCCCAAAAATCCTCTGGGGCCAACGTCCTGACTTTC

D: -
size: many
J: TRBJ2-3
V: TRBV20-1
CDR3: CSAKVAELTDTQYF
DNA: TGCAGTGCTAAAGTAGCGGAGCTCACAGATACGCAGTATTTT

D: TRBD2
size: many
J: TRBJ2-1
V: TRBV4-2
CDR3: CASSQDSPSGYGINEQFF
DNA: TGTGCCAGCAGCCAAGATAGTCCTAGCGGGTACGGGATCAATGAGCAGTTCTTC

D: -
size: -
J: TRBJ2-4
V: TRBV5-6
CDR3: CASSLVTVSKNIQYF
DNA: TGTGCCAGCAGCTTGGTGACTGTCTCCAAAAACATTCAGTACTTC

D: TRBD1
size: -
J: TRBJ2-7
V: TRBV19
CDR3: CASKDRGDEQYF
DNA: TGTGCCAGTAAAGACAGGGGAGACGAGCAGTACTTC

D: TRBD1
size: -
J: TRBJ2-6
V: TRBV19
CDR3: CASGDRVASGANVLTF
DNA: TGTGCCAGCGGAGACAGGGTTGCGTCTGGGGCCAACGTCCTGACTTTC